These 11 T cell receptor beta chains were all obtained from the same sample, sequenced in a study of CD8+ T cells in alopecia areata. Reverse transcribed after extraction, RNA yielded cDNA as the sequencing template. The protocol was immunoSEQ multiplex PCR, while the TCRdb copy is restricted to in-frame clones and leaves out a portion. The sample contains around 98,000 clones, over 40% of which appear only once. The sequencing input was CD4+ T cells sorted from blood. The receptors derive from a human donor with alopecia areata.

The chain carries TRBV7-2 and TRBJ2-2; D gene ambiguous. Per the germline V gene, CDR1 is SGHTA and CDR2 is FQGNSA. V was shortened by 2 bases and J by 2 bases, with 9 bases between the two germline ends. The CDR3 extends over 15 amino acids. CDR3 DNA sequence: TGTGCCAGCAGCTTAAGGGTAGCTAACACCGGGGAGCTGTTTTTT. Translating gives CASSLRVANTGELFF.

The rearrangement joins TRBV29-1 to TRBJ2-1; a weak D match, TRBD1 (5 bases). Germline CDR1 SQVTM, CDR2 ANQGSEA. Deletions cut 6 bases from V and 13 bases from J, with 22 bases between. This CDR3 region has 13 residues. Written as DNA, the CDR3 is TGCAGCGTGGCCTTGACAAACGGACAAACACAGTTCTTC. Translation: CSVALTNGQTQFF.

V gene TRBV5-1 combines with J gene TRBJ2-2; 8 positions match TRBD1. CDR1 SGHRS and CDR2 YFSETQ come from the germline V gene. The CDR3 is 15 residues long. V was clipped by 4 bases and J by 4 bases; unmatched bases: 6. Written as DNA, the CDR3 is TGCGCCAGCAGCGAGGGACAGGCTATCACCGGGGAGCTGTTTTTT. This gives the protein CASSEGQAITGELFF.

This chain uses TRBV10-1 with TRBJ2-5; possible D gene TRBD2, 5 bases. Germline V gives CDR1 WNHNN, CDR2 SYGVQD (reference sequence). The CDR3 spans 15 residues. V shed 4 bases and J shed 3 bases, with 15 bases lying between them. Written as DNA, the CDR3 is TGCGCCAGCAGTGGGGGTCATCGGGGAGAAGAGACCCAGTACTTC. Its translation is CASSGGHRGEETQYF.

V is TRBV30 and J is TRBJ2-6; TRBD1 is a possible D gene (5 bases). This CDR3 has 13 amino acids. The V end was cut by 2 bases, the J end by 9 bases, with 11 bases between. The germline gives CDR1 GTSNPN, CDR2 SVGIG (reference sequence). This chain's CDR3 is CAWSPTGINVLTF. In nucleotides, the CDR3 is TGTGCCTGGAGTCCTACAGGAATCAACGTCCTGACTTTC. The full variable domain, its missing parts supplied by reference TRBV30 and TRBJ2-6, is SQTIHQWPATLVQPVGSPLSLECTVEGTSNPNLYWYRQAAGRGLQLLFYSVGIGQISSEVPQNLSASRPQDRQFILSSKKLLLSDSGFYLCAWSPTGINVLTFGAGSRLTVL.

J is TRBJ2-3 and V is TRBV29-1, with TRBD1 identical over 12 bases. CDR1 is SQVTM and CDR2 is ANQGSEA in the germline V gene. CDR3 size: 15 residues. The V gene end was trimmed by 5 bases and the J gene end by 1 base; junction bases not matched to a gene: 4. The CDR3 nucleotides are TGCAGCGTTATGGGACAGGGGGCTGGCACAGATACGCAGTATTTT. Translation: CSVMGQGAGTDTQYF.

This rearrangement joins TRBV29-1 to TRBJ2-1; D is perhaps TRBD1 (6 bases). The CDR3 length is 15 residues. Germline V lookup: CDR1 SQVTM, CDR2 ANQGSEA. V lost 7 bases and J 2 bases, leaving 18 bases between the germline ends. The CDR3, as DNA: TGCAGCGCTTACCAGTCGTCAGGGGCCTACAATGAGCAGTTCTTC. Its protein is CSAYQSSGAYNEQFF.

This clone was detected a few times. Other DNA sequences in the sample encode the same CDR3. CDR3 nucleotide sequence: TGCAGCGTTGCGGGGACAGATACGCAGTATTTT. Its translation: CSVAGTDTQYF. The chain joins TRBV29-1 to TRBJ2-3; tentative D call: TRBD2 (5 bases). The CDR3 length is 11 residues. Between the trimmed V and J ends, which lost 4 bases and 3 bases, there was a span of 5 bases. Germline CDR1 reads SQVTM; CDR2 reads ANQGSEA.

The chain is built from TRBV29-1 and TRBJ2-2, with D hard to call. The CDR3 contains 14 residues. Trimming removed 5 bases at V and 3 bases at J, with 13 bases between. Germline V lookup: CDR1 SQVTM, CDR2 ANQGSEA. The CDR3 DNA is TGCAGCGTTTCTCACTCACAAGACACCGGGGAGCTGTTTTTT. Amino acids: CSVSHSQDTGELFF.

The chain employs TRBV9 and TRBJ2-7; the match to TRBD1 covers 10 bases. The trim removed 2 bases at V and 5 bases at J, leaving 1 base unmatched. The CDR3 sequence is 13 residues long. The germline V gene has CDR1 SGDLS and CDR2 YYNGEE. The CDR3 loop is CASSVGTGDEQYF. CDR3 nucleotides: TGTGCCAGCAGCGTCGGGACAGGGGACGAGCAGTACTTC.

This clone was observed many times. This chain uses TRBV2 with TRBJ1-2; perhaps TRBD1 as D (5 bases). Trimming took off 6 bases at V and 3 bases at J, with 8 bases between the two ends. The CDR3 has 12 residues. CDR1 is SNHLY and CDR2 is FYNNEI in the germline V gene. The CDR3 spells CASSRVDYGYTF. The CDR3 nucleotides are TGTGCCAGCAGCAGGGTAGACTATGGCTACACCTTC. The full variable domain, completed using reference TRBV2 and TRBJ1-2, is EPEVTQTPSHQVTQMGQEVILRCVPISNHLYFYWYRQILGQKVEFLVSFYNNEISEKSEIFDDQFSVERPDGSNFTLKIRSTKLEDSAMYFCASSRVDYGYTFGSGTRLTVV.